Below are 15 T cell receptor beta chains sequenced from a single sample in a study of T cells in Graves' hyperthyroidism and ophthalmopathy. Amplified regions were TCR beta CDR3 sequences from RNA transcripts. The study used the HTBI primer set for a first-round RT-PCR of the TCR CDR3. TCRdb recomputed calls from the multiplex PCR reads with MiXCR, one row per CDR3 protein. The table has 160,000 or so distinct CDR3 sequences, 8% to 9.5% seen once. Sequencing was performed on blood. The receptors stem from a woman between 18 and 29 years old with Graves' hyperthyroidism that later progressed to Graves' ophthalmopathy.

There are many counts of this clonotype. The CDR3 reads CASSPRFGSTTNEQFF. CDR3 nucleotide sequence: TGTGCCAGCAGCCCCCGTTTCGGCAGCACAACCAATGAGCAGTTCTTC. J is TRBJ2-1 and V is TRBV7-8; D not certain. The ends were cut back, 5 bases at V and 6 bases at J, with 20 bases in the middle. Germline V gene sequence: CDR1 SGHVS, CDR2 FQNEAQ. The CDR3 covers 16 residues.

The genes are TRBV4-2 and TRBJ2-6, with D perhaps TRBD2 (6 bases). Between the trimmed V and J ends, which lost 0 bases and 1 base, there was a span of 7 bases. The CDR3 is made up of 16 amino acids. Germline CDR1 and CDR2: LGHNA and YNFKEQ. The CDR3 loop reads CASSQEEGSGANVLTF. DNA of the CDR3: TGTGCCAGCAGCCAAGAGGAGGGGTCTGGGGCCAACGTCCTGACTTTC.

This clonotype was counted at least ten times. This sequence joins TRBV28 and TRBJ2-5; TRBD2 is a possible D gene (5 bases). Germline lookup yields CDR1 MDHEN and CDR2 SYDVKM. This CDR3 is 13 amino acids long. The V end was cut by 2 bases, the J end by 2 bases, with 6 bases between. CDR3 sequence (DNA): TGTGCCAGCAGTTTAGAGGGACAAGAGACCCAGTACTTC. This translates into CASSLEGQETQYF.

The sample holds many counts of this clonotype. The J gene is TRBJ2-3, the V gene TRBV7-8, with TRBD2 identical over 10 bases. From germline, CDR1 is SGHVS and CDR2 FQNEAQ. The V segment lost 6 bases and the J segment 3 bases; nucleotides outside the gene matches: 9. The CDR3 length is 16 residues. This CDR3 reads CASRLMSSGRTDTQYF. CDR3 nucleotide sequence: TGTGCCAGCAGATTGATGTCTAGCGGGAGAACAGATACGCAGTATTTT.

The chain joins TRBV19 to TRBJ2-7; tentatively, D is TRBD2 (5 bases). CDR1 is LNHDA, CDR2 SQIVND, per germline (reference sequence). This CDR3 is 13 amino acids long. V lost 5 bases to trimming and J lost 3 bases, with 11 bases between them. CDR3 protein: CASSRGRDYEQYF. The CDR3 nucleotides are TGTGCCAGTAGTCGAGGACGGGACTACGAGCAGTACTTC.

This clonotype occurred many times. The chain links TRBV27 to TRBJ2-7; a weak D match, TRBD1 (5 bases). The CDR3 sequence is 14 residues long. V was cut by 5 bases and J by 3 bases, with 14 bases left in between. Germline CDR1 reads MNHEY; CDR2 reads SMNVEV (reference sequence). The CDR3 loop reads CASSPTAINYEQYF. The CDR3 DNA reads TGTGCCAGCAGTCCGACAGCGATAAACTACGAGCAGTACTTC.

At least ten counts were recorded for this clonotype. This chain joins TRBV14 and TRBJ2-7; no definite D call. The CDR3 spans 13 residues. The germline V gene has CDR1 SGHDN and CDR2 FVKESK. V dropped 4 bases and J dropped 2 bases, with 9 bases sitting between them. DNA for the CDR3: TGTGCCAGCAGCCCGGACCCTCCCTACGAGCAGTACTTC. This sequence encodes CASSPDPPYEQYF.

This clonotype was recorded a few times. This may arise from a read error, as a much more abundant clone is one base away. The rearrangement uses TRBV7-9 and TRBJ1-1, with D hard to call. CDR1 is SEHNR and CDR2 is FQNEAQ in the germline V gene (reference sequence). CDR3 length: 13 residues. Trimming left V 1 base short and J 4 bases short, with 7 bases between. The chain's CDR3 is CASSLVLSTEAFF. The CDR3 DNA reads as TGTGCCAGCAGCTTAGTTCTGAGCACTGAAGCTTTCTTT.

In this sample, this clonotype turned up a few times. This rearrangement joins TRBV5-4 to TRBJ2-7; D unresolved. This CDR3 contains 14 residues. CDR1 is SGHNT, CDR2 YYREEE, per germline (reference sequence). The V end lost 3 bases, the J end lost 3 bases, and 13 bases lay between the germline ends. CDR3 nucleotides: TGTGCCAGCAGCTCCTCCTTAAAGGTCTACGAGCAGTACTTC. Translating it yields CASSSSLKVYEQYF. The full variable domain, its missing parts supplied by reference TRBV5-4 and TRBJ2-7, is ETGVTQSPTHLIKTRGQQVTLRCSSQSGHNTVSWYQQALGQGPQFIFQYYREEENGRGNFPPRFSGLQFPNYSSELNVNALELDDSALYLCASSSSLKVYEQYFGPGTRLTVT.

This clonotype was counted a few times. This chain links TRBV29-1 with TRBJ2-3; 11 nucleotides agree with TRBD2. Germline V gene sequence: CDR1 SQVTM, CDR2 ANQGSEA. With 0 bases clipped from V and 3 bases from J, the junction kept 17 bases outside the gene matches. This CDR3 contains 20 residues. CDR3 protein: CSVEDLVGSGGASGTDTQYF. The CDR3 DNA follows: TGCAGCGTTGAAGATTTGGTTGGTAGCGGGGGGGCCTCCGGAACAGATACGCAGTATTTT.

This clonotype was found a few times. One junction end disagrees with the germline gene, perhaps due to a read error. The chain couples TRBV14 to TRBJ2-3, with D unclear. In germline, CDR1 is SGHDN, CDR2 FVKESK. This CDR3 region has 11 residues. CDR3 coding DNA: TGTGCCAGCAGCCGAGGAGATGCGCAGTATTTT. Protein sequence: CASSRGDAQYF.

There are many counts of this clonotype. This chain links TRBV27 with TRBJ2-2; 8 bases map to TRBD1. V lost 5 bases to trimming and J lost 1 base; unmatched junction nucleotides: 6. The CDR3 totals 16 residues. The V gene's germline CDR1 is MNHEY and CDR2 SMNVEV (reference sequence). CDR3 DNA sequence: TGTGCCAGCAGTCGCCGAGGGACAGGGAACACCGGGGAGCTGTTTTTT. Its protein product is CASSRRGTGNTGELFF.

The J gene is TRBJ1-5, the V gene TRBV11-2; tentatively, D is TRBD1 (6 bases). V lost 5 bases, J lost 7 bases, and 18 bases lay in between. The germline gives CDR1 SGHAT, CDR2 FQNNGV. The CDR3 extends over 15 amino acids. The CDR3 region has the DNA TGTGCCAGCAGCCAGGACGGGGGGCAGCGGCAGCCCCAGCATTTT. Its protein is CASSQDGGQRQPQHF. Looking up the rest from reference TRBV11-2 and TRBJ1-5 gives the full variable domain: EAGVAQSPRYKIIEKRQSVAFWCNPISGHATLYWYQQILGQGPKLLIQFQNNGVVDDSQLPKDRFSAERLKGVDSTLKIQPAKLEDSAVYLCASSQDGGQRQPQHFGDGTRLSIL.

The rearrangement links TRBV20-1 to TRBJ2-6; possibly TRBD2 for D (5 bases). CDR3 length equals 14 residues. V dropped 2 bases and J dropped 2 bases, with 7 bases sitting between them. Germline V CDR1 and CDR2: DFQATT, SNEGSKA (reference sequence). Here the CDR3 DNA reads TGCAGTGCTAGAATGGAGGCTGGGGCCAACGTCCTGACTTTC. Its translation is CSARMEAGANVLTF.

This clonotype has just a few counts. The J gene is TRBJ2-5, the V gene TRBV3-1; 13 bases agree with TRBD2. Germline V CDR1 and CDR2: LGHDT, YNNKEL (reference sequence). V dropped 6 bases and J dropped 12; count of bases not matched to a gene: 13. The CDR3 sequence is 15 residues long. The CDR3 loop reads CASRPPGTSGVKKYF. The CDR3 bases are TGTGCCAGCAGACCCCCCGGGACTAGCGGGGTCAAAAAGTACTTC.